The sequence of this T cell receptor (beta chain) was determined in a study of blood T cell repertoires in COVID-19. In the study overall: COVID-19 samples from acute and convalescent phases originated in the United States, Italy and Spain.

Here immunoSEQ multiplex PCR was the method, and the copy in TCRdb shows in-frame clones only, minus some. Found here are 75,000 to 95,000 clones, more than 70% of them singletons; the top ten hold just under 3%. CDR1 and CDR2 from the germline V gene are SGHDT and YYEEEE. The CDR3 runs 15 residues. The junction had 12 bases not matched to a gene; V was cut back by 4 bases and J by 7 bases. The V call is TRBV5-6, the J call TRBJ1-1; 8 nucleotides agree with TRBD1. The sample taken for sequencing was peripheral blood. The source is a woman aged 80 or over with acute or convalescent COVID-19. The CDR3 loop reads CASSGGTGKFNEAFF. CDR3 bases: TGTGCCAGCAGCGGGGGGACAGGAAAGTTTAATGAAGCTTTCTTT.